The rows below give T cell receptor beta chains drawn from one sample of a study of shared clonotypes between healthy human individuals. Clones were sequenced by immunoSEQ multiplex PCR, and TCRdb holds only the in-frame ones, with some missing. Of some 2,100,000 clones in the sample, just over 90% are singletons; the top ten hold more than 1.5%. Specimen: naive CD8+ T cells from PBMCs. The source of these receptors is a man between 18 and 29 years old in good health. Some clones in this sample may be carry-over from other donors' samples. Both conserved end residues are part of each CDR3. D genes are given only for firm matches. Rows give clone size only sometimes, using once, few, many, or a class for an expanded clone.

clone_size d_call j_call v_call cdr3_nt cdr3_aa
NA NA TRBJ1-1 TRBV5-1 TGCGTCAGCAGCAAGGGATCTGAAGCTTTCTTT CVSSKGSEAFF
NA NA TRBJ1-1 TRBV15 TGTGCCACCAGTCCTGGGGGACGGGAAAGGAACACTGAAGCTTTCTTT CATSPGGRERNTEAFF
few NA TRBJ1-2 TRBV29-1 TGCAGCGCGGCCCCTCAGGTCGGTGGCTACACCTTC CSAAPQVGGYTF
NA TRBD1 TRBJ1-2 TRBV6-5 TGTGCCAGCAGTGCAGGGGGCATCGGCTACACCTTC CASSAGGIGYTF
NA NA TRBJ2-1 TRBV5-1 TGCGCCAGCAGCTTGCCAGGGAACGAGGCTGAGCAGTTCTTC CASSLPGNEAEQFF
NA NA TRBJ2-1 TRBV27 TGTGCCAGCAGTTTTGGGACCCGGCGGGACAATGAGCAGTTCTTC CASSFGTRRDNEQFF
NA NA TRBJ1-5 TRBV15 TGTGCCACCAGCAACCTAGGAGGTAGCAATCAGCCCCAGCATTTT CATSNLGGSNQPQHF
NA TRBD2 TRBJ2-7 TRBV15 TGTGCCACCAGCATATTAAGCGGGAGCTACGAGCAGTACTTC CATSILSGSYEQYF
NA NA TRBJ1-1 TRBV10-1 TGCGCCAGCAGTGGGGACACTATGAACACTGAAGCTTTCTTT CASSGDTMNTEAFF
NA NA TRBJ2-2 TRBV10-2 TGCGCCAGCAGTGATTTCGAGAACACCGGGGAGCTGTTTTTT CASSDFENTGELFF
NA NA TRBJ1-1 TRBV27 TGTACCAGCAGTTTAAGGTCTCAAGACACTGAAGCTTTCTTT CTSSLRSQDTEAFF
NA NA TRBJ2-4 TRBV9 TGTGCCAGCAGCTTAGGAAGGGATCGGGACATTCAGTACTTC CASSLGRDRDIQYF
few NA TRBJ1-3 TRBV5-4 TGTGCCAGCTCCTACGAACCGCTTCACACCATATATTTT CASSYEPLHTIYF
NA TRBD2 TRBJ2-5 TRBV6-6 TGTGCCAGCAGCCGCCGGGGTAGCGGGACACAAGAGACCCAGTACTTC CASSRRGSGTQETQYF
NA TRBD2 TRBJ2-7 TRBV4-2 TGTGCCAGCAGCACTGGGACTAGCTGGGGTACCTACGAGCAGTACTTC CASSTGTSWGTYEQYF
NA NA TRBJ1-1 TRBV10-3 TGTGCCATCAAGGCTCAAGATGGTGATGAAGCTTTCTTT CAIKAQDGDEAFF
NA TRBD2 TRBJ2-1 TRBV7-9 TGTGCCAGCAGCTTAGGAGGGCTAGCGGGAGGGCCGCATGAGCAGTTCTTC CASSLGGLAGGPHEQFF
NA NA TRBJ2-2 TRBV27 TGTGCCAGCAGTTTAGCTAGCTCAACCGGGGAGCTGTTTTTT CASSLASSTGELFF
NA NA TRBJ1-5 TRBV27 TGTGCCAGCAGTTTGTTGGGGGTCTCCGGGGGAAATAGCAATCAGCCCCAGCATTTT CASSLLGVSGGNSNQPQHF
NA TRBD2 TRBJ2-3 TRBV19 TGTGCCAGTAGTAGGCGGGAGGGCCGGTTAGATACGCAGTATTTT CASSRREGRLDTQYF
NA NA TRBJ1-5 TRBV27 TGTGCCAGCAGTTTATTCGCAGGCTCTAATCAGCCCCAGCATTTT CASSLFAGSNQPQHF
once TRBD1 TRBJ1-4 TRBV4-1 TGCGCCAGCAGCCAAGTTACCCTCAGGGGGGAGGCTAATGAAAAACTGTTTTTT CASSQVTLRGEANEKLFF
NA TRBD2 TRBJ2-3 TRBV6-6 TGTGCCAGCAGTGCCGCCGGACTAGCGGGAACAGATACGCAGTATTTT CASSAAGLAGTDTQYF
NA TRBD1 TRBJ1-2 TRBV27 TGTGCCAGCAGTTCCGCCGGGACAGCGAATGGCTACACCTTC CASSSAGTANGYTF
NA NA TRBJ2-1 TRBV30 TGTGCCTGGAGTTCGGGTGGGCCCAACAATGAGCAGTTCTTC CAWSSGGPNNEQFF
NA NA TRBJ2-3 TRBV28 TGTGCCAGCAGTTTCCGGACCTCGGGGACAGATACGCAGTATTTT CASSFRTSGTDTQYF
NA TRBD1 TRBJ1-2 TRBV27 TGTGCCAGCAGTTTAGGAGGGACAGGGCTCAATGGCTACACCTTC CASSLGGTGLNGYTF
NA NA TRBJ1-5 TRBV6-1 TGTGCCAGCAGTGATGGAAGCCAGCCCCAGCATTTT CASSDGSQPQHF
once NA TRBJ2-7 TRBV4-1 TGCGCCAGCAGCCAAGTCGCAGGGATCCACGAGCAGTACTTC CASSQVAGIHEQYF
NA NA TRBJ2-2 TRBV6-6 TGTGCCAGCAGTTATACCCCCGACGGGGAGCTGTTTTTT CASSYTPDGELFF